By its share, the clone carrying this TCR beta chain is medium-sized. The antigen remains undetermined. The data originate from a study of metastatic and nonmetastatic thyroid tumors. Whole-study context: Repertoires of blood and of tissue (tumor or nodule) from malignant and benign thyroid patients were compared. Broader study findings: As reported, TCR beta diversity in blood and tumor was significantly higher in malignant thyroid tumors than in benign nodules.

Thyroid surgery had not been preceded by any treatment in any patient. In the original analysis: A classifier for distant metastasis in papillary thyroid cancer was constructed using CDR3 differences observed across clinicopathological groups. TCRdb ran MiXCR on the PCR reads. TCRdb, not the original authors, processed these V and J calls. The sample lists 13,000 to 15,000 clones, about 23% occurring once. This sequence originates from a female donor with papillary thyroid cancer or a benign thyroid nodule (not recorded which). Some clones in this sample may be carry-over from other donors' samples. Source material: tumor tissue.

The CDR3 bases are TGTGCCAGCAGTTTACGGCAGTTAGGTGGGGAGCAGTTCTTC. This sequence encodes CASSLRQLGGEQFF. The J gene is TRBJ2-1, the V gene TRBV28; D is uncertain. Germline lookup yields CDR1 MDHEN and CDR2 SYDVKM. The ends were cut back, 2 bases at V and 10 bases at J, with 15 bases in the middle. The CDR3 is 14 amino acids.